The T cell receptor (beta chain) under discussion was sequenced for a study of T cells in localized non-small cell lung cancer. Whole-study findings and limits: Investigators sequenced only a single tumor region, leaving heterogeneity possible. Longer overall survival was linked to higher blood T cell density. Paired adjacent lung recovered a median approximately 57 of the top 100 tumor clones. Peak T cell clonality was found in uninvolved adjacent lung, exceeding tumor.

Germline CDR1 and CDR2: SQVTM and ANQGSEA. With 2 bases removed from V and 8 bases from J, the gap between germline ends came to 25 bases. The CDR3 consists of 17 residues. A few counts support this clone. Its antigen is still unknown. Measured with immunoSEQ multiplex PCR; TCRdb has only the in-frame clones, and not every one. The repertoire holds 2,500 to 3,500 clones, with about two fifths as singletons. V gene TRBV29-1 combines with J gene TRBJ2-1; maybe TRBD1 (6 bases). This TCR derives from a male donor older than 55 with stage I squamous cell lung carcinoma. The sequenced sample was lung tumor tissue, obtained before any cancer treatment. The CDR3 bases are TGCAGCGTTGAATTAGGGGGTCGACAGTTTTTCGCGGATGAGCAGTTCTTC. This gives the protein CSVELGGRQFFADEQFF.